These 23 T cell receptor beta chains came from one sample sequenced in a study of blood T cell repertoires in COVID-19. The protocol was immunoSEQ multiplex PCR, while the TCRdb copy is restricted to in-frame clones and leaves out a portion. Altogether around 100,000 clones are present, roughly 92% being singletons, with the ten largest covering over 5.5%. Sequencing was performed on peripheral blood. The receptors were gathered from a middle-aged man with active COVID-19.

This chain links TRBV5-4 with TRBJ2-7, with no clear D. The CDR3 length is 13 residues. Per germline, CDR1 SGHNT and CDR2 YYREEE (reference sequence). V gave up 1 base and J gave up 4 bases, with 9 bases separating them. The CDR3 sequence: CASSLRNSYEQYF. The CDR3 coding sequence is TGTGCCAGCAGCTTGAGGAACAGTTACGAGCAGTACTTC. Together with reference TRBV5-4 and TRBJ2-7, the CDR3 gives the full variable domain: ETGVTQSPTHLIKTRGQQVTLRCSSQSGHNTVSWYQQALGQGPQFIFQYYREEENGRGNFPPRFSGLQFPNYSSELNVNALELDDSALYLCASSLRNSYEQYFGPGTRLTVT.

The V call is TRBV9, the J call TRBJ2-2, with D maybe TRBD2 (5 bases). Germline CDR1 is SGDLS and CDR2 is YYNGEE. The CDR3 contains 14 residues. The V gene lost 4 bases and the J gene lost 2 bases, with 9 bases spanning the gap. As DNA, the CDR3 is TGTGCCAGCAGCCTCGGGGTAAACACCGGGGAGCTGTTTTTT. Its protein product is CASSLGVNTGELFF.

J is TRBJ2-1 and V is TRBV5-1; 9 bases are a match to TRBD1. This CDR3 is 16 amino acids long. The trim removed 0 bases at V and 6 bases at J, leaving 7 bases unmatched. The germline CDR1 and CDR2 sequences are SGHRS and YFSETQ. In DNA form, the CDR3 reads TGCGCCAGCAGCTTGGAACTGGGACAGGGTCTCAATGAGCAGTTCTTC. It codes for CASSLELGQGLNEQFF.

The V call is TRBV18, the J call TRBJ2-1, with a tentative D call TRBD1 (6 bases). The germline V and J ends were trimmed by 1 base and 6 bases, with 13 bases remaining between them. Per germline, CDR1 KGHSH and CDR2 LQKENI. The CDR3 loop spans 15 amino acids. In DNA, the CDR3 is TGTGCCAGCTCACCACAGGGTGGGGGCGGCAATGAGCAGTTCTTC. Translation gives CASSPQGGGGNEQFF.

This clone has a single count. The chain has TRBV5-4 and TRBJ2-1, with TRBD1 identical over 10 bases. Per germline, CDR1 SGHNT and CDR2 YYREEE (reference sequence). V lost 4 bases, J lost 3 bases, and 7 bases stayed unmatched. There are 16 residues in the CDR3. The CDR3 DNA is TGTGCCAGCAGCCTCGAGGGGGACAGGGGCTACAATGAGCAGTTCTTC. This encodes CASSLEGDRGYNEQFF.

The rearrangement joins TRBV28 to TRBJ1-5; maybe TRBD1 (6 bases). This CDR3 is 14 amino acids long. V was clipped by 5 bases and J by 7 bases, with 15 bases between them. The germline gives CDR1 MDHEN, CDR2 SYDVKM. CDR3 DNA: TGTGCCAGCAGTACCCCGGGAGGGGGACAGCCCCAGCATTTT. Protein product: CASSTPGGGQPQHF.

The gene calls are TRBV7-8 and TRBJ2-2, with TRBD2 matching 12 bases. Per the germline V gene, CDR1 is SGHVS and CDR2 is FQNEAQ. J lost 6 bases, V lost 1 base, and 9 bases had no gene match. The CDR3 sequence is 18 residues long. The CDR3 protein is CASSLERLAGVWAGELFF. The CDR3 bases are TGTGCCAGCAGCTTAGAAAGACTAGCGGGAGTTTGGGCCGGGGAGCTGTTTTTT.

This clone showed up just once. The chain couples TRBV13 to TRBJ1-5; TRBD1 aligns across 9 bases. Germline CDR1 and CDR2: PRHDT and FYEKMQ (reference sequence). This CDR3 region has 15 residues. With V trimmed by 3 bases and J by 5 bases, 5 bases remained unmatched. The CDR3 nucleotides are TGTGCCAGCAGCTTGGGCGGACAGGGGTATCAGCCCCAGCATTTT. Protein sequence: CASSLGGQGYQPQHF.

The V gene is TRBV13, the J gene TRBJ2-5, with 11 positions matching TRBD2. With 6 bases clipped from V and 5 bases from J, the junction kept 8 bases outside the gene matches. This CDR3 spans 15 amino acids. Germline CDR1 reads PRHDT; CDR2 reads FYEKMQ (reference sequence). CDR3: CASRPLAGVWETQYF. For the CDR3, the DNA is TGTGCCAGCAGGCCACTAGCGGGAGTTTGGGAGACCCAGTACTTC.

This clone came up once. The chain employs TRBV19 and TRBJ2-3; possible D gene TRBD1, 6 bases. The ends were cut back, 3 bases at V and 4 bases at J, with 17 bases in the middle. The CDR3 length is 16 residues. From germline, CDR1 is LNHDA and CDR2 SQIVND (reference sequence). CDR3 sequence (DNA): TGTGCCAGTAGTATCGAACGTACAGGGTACCCAGATACGCAGTATTTT. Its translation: CASSIERTGYPDTQYF. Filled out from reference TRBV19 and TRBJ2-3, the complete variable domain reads DGGITQSPKYLFRKEGQNVTLSCEQNLNHDAMYWYRQDPGQGLRLIYYSQIVNDFQKGDIAEGYSVSREKKESFPLTVTSAQKNPTAFYLCASSIERTGYPDTQYFGPGTRLTVL.

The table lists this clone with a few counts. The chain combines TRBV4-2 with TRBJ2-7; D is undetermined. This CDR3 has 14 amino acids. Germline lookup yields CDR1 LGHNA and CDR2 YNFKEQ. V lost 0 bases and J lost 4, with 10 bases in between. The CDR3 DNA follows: TGTGCCAGCAGCCAAGACCTAGAAGTTTACGAGCAGTACTTC. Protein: CASSQDLEVYEQYF.

The CDR3 coding sequence is TGTGCCGTCCGCCTCACAGGGGGCTCGGGTGAAGCTTTCTTT. Encoded protein: CAVRLTGGSGEAFF. This rearrangement joins TRBV24-1 to TRBJ1-1; 9 bases map to TRBD1. V shed 12 bases, J shed 7 bases, and the junction held 14 bases outside the gene matches. The CDR3 length is 14 residues. Germline values: CDR1 KGHDR, CDR2 SFDVKD.

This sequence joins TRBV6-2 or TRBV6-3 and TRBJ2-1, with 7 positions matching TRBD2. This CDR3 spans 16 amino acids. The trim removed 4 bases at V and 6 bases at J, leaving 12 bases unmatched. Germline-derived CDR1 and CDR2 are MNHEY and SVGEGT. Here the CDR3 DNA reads TGTGCCAGCAGTTTCCAAGGACTAGTTAGAGGCAATGAGCAGTTCTTC. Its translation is CASSFQGLVRGNEQFF.

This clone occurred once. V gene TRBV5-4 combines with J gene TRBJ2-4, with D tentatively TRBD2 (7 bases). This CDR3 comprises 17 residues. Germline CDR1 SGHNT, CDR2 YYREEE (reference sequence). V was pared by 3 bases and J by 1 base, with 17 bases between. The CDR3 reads CASSSKGGGPAKNIQYF. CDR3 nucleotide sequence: TGTGCCAGCAGCTCGAAAGGGGGAGGGCCGGCCAAAAACATTCAGTACTTC.

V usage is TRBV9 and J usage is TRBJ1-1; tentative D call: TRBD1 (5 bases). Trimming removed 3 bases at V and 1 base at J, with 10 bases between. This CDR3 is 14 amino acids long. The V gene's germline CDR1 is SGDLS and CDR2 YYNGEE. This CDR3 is CASSDGRGNTEAFF. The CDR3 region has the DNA TGTGCCAGCAGCGACGGGAGGGGGAACACTGAAGCTTTCTTT.

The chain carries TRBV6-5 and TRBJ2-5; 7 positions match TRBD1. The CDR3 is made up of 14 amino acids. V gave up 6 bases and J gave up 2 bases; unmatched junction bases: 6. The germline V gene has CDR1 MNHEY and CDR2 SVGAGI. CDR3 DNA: TGTGCCAGCAGACTCCGGGACAGTCAAGAGACCCAGTACTTC. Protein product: CASRLRDSQETQYF.

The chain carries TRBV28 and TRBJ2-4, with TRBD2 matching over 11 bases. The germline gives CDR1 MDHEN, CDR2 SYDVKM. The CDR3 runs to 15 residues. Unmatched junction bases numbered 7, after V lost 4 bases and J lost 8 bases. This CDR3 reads CASSSPTSGKHIQYF. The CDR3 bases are TGTGCCAGCAGTTCTCCGACTAGCGGGAAACACATTCAGTACTTC.

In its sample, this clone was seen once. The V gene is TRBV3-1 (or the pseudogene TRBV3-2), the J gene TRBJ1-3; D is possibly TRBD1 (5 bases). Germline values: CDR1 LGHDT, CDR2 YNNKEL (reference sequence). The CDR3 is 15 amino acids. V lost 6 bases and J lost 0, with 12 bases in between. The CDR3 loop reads CASSQTENSGNTIYF. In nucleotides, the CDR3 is TGTGCCAGCAGTCAGACAGAAAACTCTGGAAACACCATATATTTT.

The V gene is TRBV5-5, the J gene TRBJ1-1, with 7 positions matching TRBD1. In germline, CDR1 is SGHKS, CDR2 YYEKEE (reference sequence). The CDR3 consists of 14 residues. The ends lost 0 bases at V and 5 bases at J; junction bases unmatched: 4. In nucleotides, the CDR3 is TGTGCCAGCAGCTTGGCCGCGGGACAGACTGAAGCTTTCTTT. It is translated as CASSLAAGQTEAFF.

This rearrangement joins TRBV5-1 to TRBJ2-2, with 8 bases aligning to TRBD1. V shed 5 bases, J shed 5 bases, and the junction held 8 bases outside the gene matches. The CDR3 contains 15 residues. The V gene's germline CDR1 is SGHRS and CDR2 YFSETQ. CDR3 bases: TGCGCCAGCAGTTCGGTACAGGGGGGAACCGGGGAGCTGTTTTTT. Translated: CASSSVQGGTGELFF.

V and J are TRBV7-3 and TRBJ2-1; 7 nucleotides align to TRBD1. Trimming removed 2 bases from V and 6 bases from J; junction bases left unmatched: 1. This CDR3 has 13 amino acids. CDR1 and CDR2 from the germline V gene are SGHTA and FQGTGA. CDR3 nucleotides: TGTGCCAGCAGCTTAGACAGGGCCAATGAGCAGTTCTTC. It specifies CASSLDRANEQFF.

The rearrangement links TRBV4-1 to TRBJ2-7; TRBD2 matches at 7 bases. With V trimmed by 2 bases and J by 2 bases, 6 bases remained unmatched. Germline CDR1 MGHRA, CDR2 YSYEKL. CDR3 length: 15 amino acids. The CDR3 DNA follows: TGCGCCAGCAGCCAACCGGGAGGTCGAACCTACGAGCAGTACTTC. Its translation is CASSQPGGRTYEQYF.

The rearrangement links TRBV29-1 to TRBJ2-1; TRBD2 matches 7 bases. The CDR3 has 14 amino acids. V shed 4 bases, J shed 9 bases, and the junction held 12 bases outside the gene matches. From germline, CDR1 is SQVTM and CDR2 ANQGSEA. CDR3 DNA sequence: TGCAGCGTTGTTTCGCGGGAGATCAAAGGTGAGCAGTTCTTC. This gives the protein CSVVSREIKGEQFF.